This T cell receptor beta chain appears in the sequencing data of a study of T-cell reconstitution after alpha-beta-depleted transplantation in children. Overall study results and limits: Day-60 TCRbeta diversity that was high in some patients was derived from surviving recipient T cells and thymic progenitors.

TCRbeta library construction was performed incorporating unique molecular identifiers. TCRdb reanalysed the PCR reads using MiXCR and keeps one entry per CDR3 protein. Among 280,000 or so distinct CDR3 sequences listed, roughly 11% were seen once. The CDR3 totals 17 residues. Germline values: CDR1 ENHRY, CDR2 SYGVKD. The ends lost 4 bases at V and 3 bases at J; junction bases unmatched: 11. This clonotype was counted ten times or more. Its antigen is unknown. The origin of this receptor is a male patient aged 2-15 years who had a stem cell transplant for chronic granulomatous disease, so the T cells may come from the graft donor. The chain links TRBV10-3 to TRBJ2-1; 8 bases are shared with TRBD2. Material: peripheral blood, obtained 180 days after TCRalphabeta/CD19-depleted stem cell transplant. The DNA for the CDR3 is TGTGCCATCAGTGCCGACAGCCCGGGACTAGTCTACAATGAGCAGTTCTTC. It translates to CAISADSPGLVYNEQFF.